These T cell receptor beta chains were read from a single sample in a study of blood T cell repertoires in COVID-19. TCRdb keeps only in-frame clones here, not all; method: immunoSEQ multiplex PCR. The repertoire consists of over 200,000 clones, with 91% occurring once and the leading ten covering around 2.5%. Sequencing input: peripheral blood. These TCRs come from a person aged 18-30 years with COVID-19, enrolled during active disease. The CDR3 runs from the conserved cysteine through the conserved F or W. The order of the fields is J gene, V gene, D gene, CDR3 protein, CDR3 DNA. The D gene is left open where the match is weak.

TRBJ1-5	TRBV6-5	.	CATGGPPPQHF	TGTGCCACCGGTGGTCCCCCGCCCCAGCATTTT
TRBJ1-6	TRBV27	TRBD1	CASSSGGTGVNSPLHF	TGTGCCAGCAGTTCGGGGGGGACAGGGGTCAATTCACCCCTCCACTTT
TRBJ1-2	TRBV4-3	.	CASSQFRGSNGYTF	TGCGCCAGCAGCCAATTCAGGGGTAGTAATGGCTACACCTTC
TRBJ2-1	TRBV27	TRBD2	CASSLSSGLGNEQFF	TGTGCCAGCAGTTTGTCTAGCGGCTTGGGCAATGAGCAGTTCTTC
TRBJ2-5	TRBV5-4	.	CASSLPRETQYF	TGTGCCAGCAGCCTACCCCGTGAGACCCAGTACTTC
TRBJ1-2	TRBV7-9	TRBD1	CASRTFGDSGYGYTF	TGTGCCAGCCGCACTTTCGGGGACAGCGGCTATGGCTACACCTTC
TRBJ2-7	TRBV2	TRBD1	CASKQGHYEQYF	TGTGCCAGCAAACAGGGGCACTACGAGCAGTACTTC
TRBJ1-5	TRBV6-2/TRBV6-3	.	CASSSRSTQTPKGQPQHF	TGTGCCAGCAGTTCCCGATCTACTCAGACACCCAAAGGCCAGCCCCAGCATTTT
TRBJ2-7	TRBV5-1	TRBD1	CASSLGRTGGGSEQYF	TGCGCCAGCAGCTTGGGACGGACAGGGGGAGGGAGCGAGCAGTACTTC
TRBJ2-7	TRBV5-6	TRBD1	CASSLRGTGSPYEQYF	TGTGCCAGCAGCCTCCGTGGGACAGGCTCACCCTACGAGCAGTACTTC